The TCR beta chain described here comes from a study of T cells in Graves' hyperthyroidism and ophthalmopathy. The study, taken as a whole, reports: Before onset, ophthalmopathy was predicted by the model a median 6.5 months earlier.

The TCR beta CDR3 regions underwent amplification using RNA transcripts as the source. The HTBI primer set served for first-round RT-PCR of the TCR CDR3. MiXCR, run by TCRdb on the multiplex PCR reads, gives a single entry per CDR3 protein. The profile shows roughly 570,000 distinct CDR3 sequences, around 45% of them singletons. The CDR3 sequence is 14 residues long. CDR1 is SEHNR and CDR2 is FQNEAQ in the germline V gene (reference sequence). Remarks on this clonotype: Antigen specificity is unknown. At one boundary the junction diverges from the germline segment, which might be a read error.

Together with thyroid ultrasound, orbital computed tomography, serum thyroxine and TRAb, clinical symptoms were used for diagnoses. This TCR came from an adult woman with Graves' disease, either hyperthyroidism or ophthalmopathy (not recorded which). Sequencing was performed on peripheral blood or thyroid tissue (not recorded which). The rearrangement joins TRBV7-9 to TRBJ2-7; TRBD2 is a possible D gene (7 bases). CDR3 DNA sequence: TGTGCCAGCAGTCGTTCTAGCGGACAGTTTGATCAAGACTTC. Translation: CASSRSSGQFDQDF.